Below, 30 T cell receptor beta chains from the same sample are listed, as sequenced in a study of cytomegalovirus exposure and HLA in healthy donors. A multiplex PCR was run with 60 Vbeta primers and 13 Jbeta primers. This table comes from immunoSEQ multiplex PCR, and its TCRdb copy is limited to in-frame clones, with some not included. The sample consists of more than 200,000 clones, under 70% of them appearing once. The sample consisted of PBMCs. The receptors stem from a man aged 40-49 years in good health and CMV-seropositive.

This clone was picked up one time. V and J are TRBV9 and TRBJ2-5; D is undetermined. The CDR3 length is 12 residues. V lost 4 bases and J lost 4, with 8 bases in between. The germline V gene encodes CDR1 SGDLS and CDR2 YYNGEE. Here the CDR3 DNA reads TGTGCCAGCAGCAGGTCGGGAGAGACCCAGTACTTC. Translated: CASSRSGETQYF.

This clone appeared a few times. The rearrangement uses TRBV9 and TRBJ1-3; 9 bases are shared with TRBD1. CDR3 length: 15 amino acids. Trimming cost V 2 bases and J 7 bases; bases outside gene matches: 7. Germline loops: CDR1 SGDLS, CDR2 YYNGEE. The CDR3 reads CASSVTGDRGNTIYF. The CDR3 DNA reads TGTGCCAGCAGCGTCACTGGAGACAGGGGGAACACCATATATTTT. The entire variable domain, with the rest obtained from reference TRBV9 and TRBJ1-3, is as follows: DSGVTQTPKHLITATGQRVTLRCSPRSGDLSVYWYQQSLDQGLQFLIQYYNGEERAKGNILERFSAQQFPDLHSELNLSSLELGDSALYFCASSVTGDRGNTIYFGEGSWLTVV.

The chain joins TRBV7-2 to TRBJ2-7; maybe TRBD2 (5 bases). Germline V lookup: CDR1 SGHTA, CDR2 FQGNSA. The germline V and J ends were trimmed by 6 bases and 8 bases, with 23 bases remaining between them. This CDR3 spans 15 amino acids. The DNA of the CDR3 is TGTGCCAGCAGTTCCAGCGGTTTCATCCCGGCCAAGCAGTACTTC. Encoded protein: CASSSSGFIPAKQYF.

In its sample, this clone was seen once. The chain combines TRBV4-1 with TRBJ2-2, with D perhaps TRBD2 (5 bases). Germline lookup yields CDR1 MGHRA and CDR2 YSYEKL. The V end lost 1 base, the J end lost 6 bases, and 15 bases lay between the germline ends. CDR3 length: 16 amino acids. Written as DNA, the CDR3 is TGCGCCAGCAGCCAAGTCCCGGGGATCTCGGCCGGGGAGCTGTTTTTT. Translating it yields CASSQVPGISAGELFF.

The rearrangement links TRBV6-5 to TRBJ1-5, with 7 bases that match TRBD1. Trimming took 7 bases from V and 1 from J; bases not matched to a gene: 4. The germline V gene encodes CDR1 MNHEY and CDR2 SVGAGI. This CDR3 region has 14 residues. CDR3 sequence: CASKRTGSNQPQHF. The CDR3 region has the DNA TGTGCCAGCAAAAGGACAGGAAGCAATCAGCCCCAGCATTTT.

The chain is built from TRBV18 and TRBJ2-7, with D perhaps TRBD2 (5 bases). Germline CDR1 is KGHSH and CDR2 is LQKENI. CDR3 length equals 16 residues. V lost 2 bases and J lost 3, with 17 bases in between. The CDR3 sequence is CASSPSDSRANYEQYF. The CDR3 nucleotides are TGTGCCAGCTCACCATCGGATTCGAGGGCCAACTACGAGCAGTACTTC.

The chain couples TRBV5-4 to TRBJ2-3, with 10 bases matching TRBD2. V shed 5 bases and J 6 bases; nucleotides not matched to a gene: 9. This CDR3 is built from 15 residues. The germline V gene has CDR1 SGHNT and CDR2 YYREEE (reference sequence). The CDR3 DNA is TGTGCCAGCAGACCTAGCGGGGGACATAGGGATACGCAGTATTTT. Amino acid sequence: CASRPSGGHRDTQYF.

CDR3 in DNA: TGTGCCAGCAGCTTAAGGATGGCAGGGGAGGGCACTGAAGCTTTCTTT. Protein product: CASSLRMAGEGTEAFF. The V call is TRBV7-9, the J call TRBJ1-1, with D possibly matching TRBD1 (6 bases). The CDR3 has 16 amino acids. Trimming shortened V by 2 bases and J by 4 bases, and 17 bases separated the two germline ends. Looked up from germline, CDR1 is SEHNR and CDR2 is FQNEAQ (reference sequence). The variable domain in full, with the rest retrieved from reference TRBV7-9 and TRBJ1-1, is DTGVSQNPRHKITKRGQNVTFRCDPISEHNRLYWYRQTLGQGPEFLTYFQNEAQLEKSRLLSDRFSAERPKGSFSTLEIQRTEQGDSAMYLCASSLRMAGEGTEAFFGQGTRLTVV.

The V and J genes are TRBV11-2 and TRBJ2-1, with D unclear. Trimming stripped 1 base from V and 0 bases from J, with 7 bases between. CDR3 size: 15 residues. Germline V CDR1 and CDR2: SGHAT, FQNNGV. CDR3 residues: CASSLALSSYNEQFF. In DNA form, the CDR3 reads TGTGCCAGCAGCTTAGCGCTAAGCTCCTACAATGAGCAGTTCTTC.

This clone has only a few counts. CDR3: CAISESIAEGSYTGELFF. The CDR3 nucleotides read TGTGCCATCAGTGAGTCGATCGCGGAGGGGTCGTACACCGGGGAGCTGTTTTTT. This chain links TRBV10-3 with TRBJ2-2; possibly TRBD2 for D (6 bases). Trimming removed 0 bases from V and 3 bases from J, with 17 bases in between. There are 18 residues in the CDR3. The V gene's germline CDR1 is ENHRY and CDR2 SYGVKD.

The CDR3 loop reads CASGLGTGELFF. As DNA, the CDR3 is TGTGCCAGCGGACTGGGCACCGGGGAGCTGTTTTTT. The chain joins TRBV5-6 to TRBJ2-2, with D perhaps matching TRBD2 (5 bases). The CDR3 runs to 12 residues. The germline V and J ends were trimmed by 7 bases and 4 bases, with 8 bases remaining between them. CDR1 is SGHDT, CDR2 YYEEEE, per germline.

The genes are TRBV6-5 and TRBJ1-6; TRBD1 agrees at 10 bases. The CDR3 is 15 residues long. V lost 7 bases to trimming and J lost 6 bases; unmatched junction nucleotides: 6. Looked up from germline, CDR1 is MNHEY and CDR2 is SVGAGI. CDR3 DNA: TGTGCCAGCATCGACAGGGGGCGAATTAATTCACCCCTCCACTTT. Residues: CASIDRGRINSPLHF.

V and J are TRBV6-6 and TRBJ1-1; D is perhaps TRBD1 (5 bases). This CDR3 has 14 amino acids. Trimming cost V 0 bases and J 11 bases, with 16 bases left between them. The germline V gene encodes CDR1 MNHNY and CDR2 SVGAGI (reference sequence). DNA for the CDR3: TGTGCCAGCAGTTACTCCCATGAGCCCCCAGGGGCTTTCTTT. Its translation is CASSYSHEPPGAFF.

This rearrangement joins TRBV4-1 to TRBJ1-1, with D tentatively TRBD1 (6 bases). The CDR3 runs 15 residues. Germline loops: CDR1 MGHRA, CDR2 YSYEKL. The ends were cut back, 1 base at V and 4 bases at J, with 13 bases in the middle. The CDR3 nucleotides are TGCGCCAGCAGCCAAGCAGGGGTCCGGGGCACTGAAGCTTTCTTT. Amino acid sequence: CASSQAGVRGTEAFF.

J is TRBJ1-3 and V is TRBV27; 7 bases are a match to TRBD1. CDR3 size: 15 residues. CDR1 and CDR2 from the germline V gene are MNHEY and SMNVEV (reference sequence). With V trimmed by 5 bases and J by 1 base, 5 bases remained unmatched. CDR3 loop: CASSLTGVSGNTIYF. The CDR3 DNA is TGTGCCAGCAGTCTAACAGGGGTTTCTGGAAACACCATATATTTT.

The rearrangement uses TRBV4-1 and TRBJ1-1; 8 bases align to TRBD1. CDR3 length: 14 residues. V lost 6 bases, J lost 1 base, and 4 bases stayed unmatched. Looked up from germline, CDR1 is MGHRA and CDR2 is YSYEKL. This CDR3 is CASRGGQENTEAFF. The CDR3 DNA reads TGCGCCAGCAGGGGGGGACAGGAGAACACTGAAGCTTTCTTT.

The chain's CDR3 is CASRGRQGRTEQYF. CDR3 bases: TGTGCCAGCAGGGGCAGACAGGGGAGGACCGAGCAGTACTTC. This chain links TRBV2 with TRBJ2-5, with 8 bases aligning to TRBD1. The end of the DNA fits TRBJ2-7 better, so the J call may be wrong. The germline V gene has CDR1 SNHLY and CDR2 FYNNEI. CDR3 length equals 14 residues.

This chain uses TRBV7-2 with TRBJ1-1; 7 bases are shared with TRBD1. In germline, CDR1 is SGHTA, CDR2 FQGNSA. V shed 6 bases, J shed 6 bases, and the junction held 13 bases outside the gene matches. This CDR3 has 15 amino acids. The CDR3 nucleotides read TGTGCCAGCAGTACGAGGGACAGCGTAAACGCTGAAGCTTTCTTT. This sequence encodes CASSTRDSVNAEAFF.

This clone turned up a few times. J is TRBJ1-4 and V is TRBV5-1; 8 nucleotides align to TRBD1. Trimming removed 3 bases from V and 7 bases from J; junction bases left unmatched: 5. CDR3 length: 14 amino acids. CDR1 is SGHRS, CDR2 YFSETQ, per germline. The CDR3 protein is CASSSDRVGEKLFF. CDR3 sequence (DNA): TGCGCCAGCAGCTCGGACAGGGTTGGTGAAAAACTGTTTTTT.

CDR3 residues: CASSEAGLSYEQYF. The CDR3 region has the DNA TGTGCCAGCAGTGAGGCAGGCCTCTCCTACGAGCAGTACTTC. J is TRBJ2-7 and V is TRBV6-1; D is undetermined. V lost 3 bases and J 0 bases, leaving 9 bases between the germline ends. The CDR3 length is 14 residues. Germline values: CDR1 MNHNS, CDR2 SASEGT.

This chain links TRBV4-3 with TRBJ2-3, with TRBD2 matching over 7 bases. The CDR3 extends over 15 amino acids. CDR1 and CDR2 from the germline V gene are LGHNA and YSLEER. V trimming: 0 bases; J trimming: 2 bases; junction bases outside the gene matches: 2. CDR3: CASSQERGSTDTQYF. CDR3 bases: TGCGCCAGCAGCCAAGAGCGGGGGTCCACAGATACGCAGTATTTT.

This clone appeared a few times. The gene calls are TRBV28 and TRBJ2-7, with TRBD1 as a possible D gene (5 bases). CDR3 size: 15 residues. CDR1 MDHEN and CDR2 SYDVKM come from the germline V gene. The germline V and J ends were trimmed by 7 bases and 3 bases, with 19 bases remaining between them. The CDR3, as DNA: TGTGCCAGCACCCCTTCTAAGGGGCGTTACTACGAGCAGTACTTC. It is translated as CASTPSKGRYYEQYF.

The chain employs TRBV15 and TRBJ1-4; TRBD1 aligns across 7 bases. The germline CDR1 and CDR2 sequences are LNHNV and YYDKDF (reference sequence). Trimming cost V 4 bases and J 3 bases; bases outside gene matches: 5. The length of the CDR3 is 15 residues. The CDR3: CATSTPTGPNEKLFF. In DNA, the CDR3 is TGTGCCACCAGCACCCCGACAGGGCCTAATGAAAAACTGTTTTTT.

This clone turned up a few times. The chain recombines TRBV29-1 with TRBJ1-1; D is unresolved. The CDR3 extends over 11 amino acids. CDR1 and CDR2 (germline): SQVTM, ANQGSEA. Written as DNA, the CDR3 is TGCAGTGGTGCGAGGGCGATTGAAGCTTTCTTT. Translation gives CSGARAIEAFF.

This chain uses TRBV5-6 with TRBJ1-5, with 8 nucleotides matching TRBD1. This CDR3 has 18 residues. Germline V gene lookup returns CDR1 SGHDT and CDR2 YYEEEE. The ends lost 5 bases at V and 0 bases at J; junction bases unmatched: 13. The chain's CDR3 is CASSNGTGSYYSNQPQHF. The CDR3 DNA reads as TGTGCCAGCAGTAACGGGACAGGTTCCTATTATAGCAATCAGCCCCAGCATTTT.

The gene calls are TRBV10-3 and TRBJ2-5, with D uncertain. The DNA end is a closer match to TRBJ2-7, so the J assignment may be wrong. Germline V gene data show CDR1 as ENHRY and CDR2 as SYGVKD. The CDR3 runs to 14 residues. CDR3 sequence (DNA): TGTGCCATCAGTGAGAATGGGCCGCCCTACGAGCAGTACTTC. Translated: CAISENGPPYEQYF.

The sample holds a few counts of this clone. The chain carries TRBV13 and TRBJ2-5; possible D gene TRBD2, 5 bases. The J call may be mistaken, given a closer DNA end match to TRBJ2-7. Germline V CDR1 and CDR2: PRHDT, FYEKMQ (reference sequence). The CDR3 has 13 amino acids. CDR3 nucleotides: TGTGCCAGCAGCCTACGTTCGGGAAGCGAGCAGTACTTC. Its translation is CASSLRSGSEQYF.

This rearrangement joins TRBV2 to TRBJ2-2, with TRBD1 matching over 8 bases. J gave up 6 bases and V 2 bases, and 5 bases lay outside the gene matches. This CDR3 comprises 15 residues. Germline loops: CDR1 SNHLY, CDR2 FYNNEI. The CDR3 loop is CASSEQGARAGELFF. CDR3 DNA sequence: TGTGCCAGCAGTGAACAGGGGGCTAGAGCCGGGGAGCTGTTTTTT.

The chain carries TRBV6-1 and TRBJ2-7, with D perhaps matching TRBD2 (6 bases). Trimming took 7 bases from V and 2 from J, leaving 9 bases between them. CDR1 and CDR2 (germline): MNHNS, SASEGT. CDR3 size: 12 residues. The CDR3 spells CASTGEAYEQYF. The CDR3 DNA reads as TGTGCCAGCACGGGGGAAGCCTACGAGCAGTACTTC.

The V call is TRBV9, the J call TRBJ1-6; tentatively, D is TRBD1 (6 bases). V lost 0 bases and J 10 bases, leaving 14 bases between the germline ends. Germline CDR1 SGDLS, CDR2 YYNGEE. The CDR3 runs 15 residues. In DNA form, the CDR3 reads TGTGCCAGCAGCGTAGACCAGGGGTTAAAGTCACCCCTCCACTTT. As protein: CASSVDQGLKSPLHF.